The T cell receptor (beta chain) described here comes from a study of T cell repertoires in cytomegalovirus infection. Using its own MiXCR run on the reads, TCRdb lists one record per CDR3 protein. The table has approximately 700,000 distinct CDR3 sequences, 35% seen once. This clonotype was detected many times. No antigen is known for it. Study-level findings and limits: There were HLA-C-restricted CMV-specific TCR beta clonotypes dominating the ex vivo response.

Deletions cut 1 base from V and 2 bases from J, with 12 bases between. This CDR3 comprises 16 residues. CDR1 SEHNR and CDR2 FQNEAQ come from the germline V gene (reference sequence). Material: PBMCs. The genes are TRBV7-9 and TRBJ1-5, with D possibly being TRBD1 (5 bases). The receptor was derived from a human donor in good health (CMV status not recorded). Some clones in this sample may be carry-over from other donors' samples. The CDR3 sequence: CASSLGVGDRNQPQHF. The CDR3 bases are TGTGCCAGCAGCTTAGGGGTGGGGGACCGCAATCAGCCCCAGCATTTT.